The rows below give T cell receptor beta chains drawn from one sample of a study of Graves' ophthalmopathy and Graves' hyperthyroidism. TCRdb passed the multiplex PCR reads through MiXCR, listing each CDR3 protein once. The sample contains almost 400,000 distinct CDR3 sequences, around 20% of which appear only once. Sequenced: peripheral blood. These TCRs come from a woman between 18 and 29 years old with Graves' ophthalmopathy. Each CDR3 is given without its conserved first and last residue. Each record gives: V gene, CDR3 length, clone size, CDR3 protein. The size of a clone is reported for some rows only, either as once, few or many, or as a class for expanded clones.

V: TRBV2; length: 15; size: many; CDR3: ASSPFRTSRGNQPQH
V: TRBV3-1; length: 19; size: .; CDR3: ASSPVSGTSGRRKAKNIQY
V: TRBV20-1; length: 10; size: many; CDR3: SASSMQETQY
V: TRBV6-5; length: 13; size: many; CDR3: ASSYSGRGRSAQY
V: TRBV19; length: 14; size: many; CDR3: ASSTPGGGQNQPQH
V: TRBV6-1; length: 12; size: many; CDR3: ASSTGQGAYGYT
V: TRBV29-1; length: 12; size: .; CDR3: SVFTGVGSGTQY
V: TRBV28; length: 10; size: many; CDR3: ASSLTGEGYT
V: TRBV20-1; length: 13; size: many; CDR3: SAPEGSGGPNEQY
V: TRBV6-1; length: 10; size: many; CDR3: ASRGTSSPLH
V: TRBV12-3/TRBV12-4; length: 16; size: many; CDR3: ASSLIVGQEPNNSPLH
V: TRBV6-1; length: 12; size: many; CDR3: ASSPRQADQPQH
V: TRBV27; length: 12; size: many; CDR3: ASSRAGFQETQY
V: TRBV5-1; length: 12; size: many; CDR3: ASSSGTSNTEAF
V: TRBV19; length: 12; size: many; CDR3: ASSMRDRTLGYT
V: TRBV9; length: 14; size: many; CDR3: ASSVGPRDYQETQY
V: TRBV24-1; length: 14; size: many; CDR3: ATSDLSRTGGETQY
V: TRBV7-2; length: 12; size: many; CDR3: ANTRGAMNTEAF
V: TRBV12-3/TRBV12-4; length: 12; size: many; CDR3: ASSQGTFIDGYT
V: TRBV28; length: 13; size: many; CDR3: ASSRRGLNTGELF
V: TRBV20-1; length: 13; size: .; CDR3: SARGLPPVGETQY
V: TRBV6-2/TRBV6-3; length: 13; size: many; CDR3: ASSYSSLGGNTIY
V: TRBV5-6; length: 14; size: once; CDR3: ASSPLAGPSTDTQY
V: TRBV27; length: 13; size: many; CDR3: ASPRQNANTGELF
V: TRBV10-2; length: 9; size: many; CDR3: AIQRGNGYT
V: TRBV28; length: 13; size: many; CDR3: ASREDRAFHQPQH
V: TRBV6-2/TRBV6-3; length: 12; size: many; CDR3: ASDRTGMNTEAF
V: TRBV28; length: 13; size: many; CDR3: ASRYTGGRLDGYT
V: TRBV19; length: 14; size: .; CDR3: ASSIWPGSAKNIQY
V: TRBV5-1; length: 10; size: many; CDR3: ASALEAKTQY
V: TRBV7-3; length: 10; size: many; CDR3: ASSRGDTEAF
V: TRBV19; length: 13; size: many; CDR3: ASSNPGAPSYEQY
V: TRBV11-2; length: 11; size: many; CDR3: ASSLDWDAAQY
V: TRBV6-1; length: 13; size: many; CDR3: ASNGLAGAENIQY
V: TRBV6-2/TRBV6-3; length: 13; size: once; CDR3: ASSHWDSSNEKLF
V: TRBV6-5; length: 15; size: .; CDR3: ASSYSSRVSGNSPLH
V: TRBV20-1; length: 11; size: many; CDR3: SAQGRGAYEQY
V: TRBV19; length: 11; size: many; CDR3: ASSEASGNTIY
V: TRBV29-1; length: 13; size: many; CDR3: SVEDGRSFGETQY
V: TRBV12-3/TRBV12-4; length: 12; size: many; CDR3: ASRSGLGLNEQF
V: TRBV7-9; length: 13; size: many; CDR3: ASSFPTGTTIEAF
V: TRBV6-5; length: 13; size: many; CDR3: ASSYNEDRVYGYT
V: TRBV28; length: 16; size: .; CDR3: ASSLRDRVVVLNTEAF
V: TRBV11-2; length: 12; size: .; CDR3: ASSLMLDTGELF
V: TRBV3-1; length: 18; size: few; CDR3: ASSQALSPGQGTNLHGYT
V: TRBV20-1; length: 13; size: many; CDR3: SARVPAGGIETQY
V: TRBV12-3/TRBV12-4; length: 10; size: few; CDR3: ASSPGTPWRY
V: TRBV11-2; length: 12; size: many; CDR3: ASSPPTHRETQY